This entry lists 24 T cell receptor beta chains sequenced from one sample in a study of T cells expressing NK-cell markers. No DNA is given; TCRdb re-called the 5' RACE reads and lists each CDR3 protein once. Reported are roughly 380,000 distinct CDR3 sequences; the ten largest clones contain 5% to 5.5%. The sequenced sample consisted of blood T cells: a sorted CD56 or NKG2C T cell subset, CD4+ or CD8+ T cells, or bulk PBMC T cells (not recorded which). The receptor set was obtained from a man aged 18-70 years in good health.

This sequence joins TRBV10-3 and TRBJ2-5; no DNA is available, so the TRBD1 call from TCRdb remains unchecked. Per the germline V gene, CDR1 is ENHRY and CDR2 is SYGVKD. CDR3 size: 16 residues. The chain's CDR3 is CAIGAGGGGYQETQYF.

The V gene is TRBV3-1, the J gene TRBJ2-7; checking the TCRdb D call of TRBD1 is not possible without DNA. This CDR3 spans 16 amino acids. Germline values: CDR1 LGHDT, CDR2 YNNKEL (reference sequence). This CDR3 is CASSLQGGRLTYEQYF.

CDR3 loop: CASSPGFGVEDYGYTF. This sequence joins TRBV28 and TRBJ1-2; TCRdb's D call of TRBD1 is untestable without DNA. The CDR3 contains 16 residues. Per germline, CDR1 MDHEN and CDR2 SYDVKM.

The rearrangement links TRBV5-1 to TRBJ2-7. CDR1 and CDR2 (germline): SGHRS, YFSETQ. This CDR3 region has 14 residues. This CDR3 reads CASSLRGDSYEQYF. The full variable domain, its missing parts supplied by reference TRBV5-1 and TRBJ2-7, is KAGVTQTPRYLIKTRGQQVTLSCSPISGHRSVSWYQQTPGQGLQFLFEYFSETQRNKGNFPGRFSGRQFSNSRSEMNVSTLELGDSALYLCASSLRGDSYEQYFGPGTRLTVT.

The chain is built from TRBV2 and TRBJ2-5; TCRdb selects TRBD1, and the lack of DNA leaves this call unchecked. This CDR3 has 13 residues. CDR1 and CDR2 from the germline V gene are SNHLY and FYNNEI. The CDR3 loop reads CAITGRSLGTQYF.

The J gene is TRBJ1-2, the V gene TRBV20-1; TCRdb designates TRBD1, a call that cannot be tested without DNA. Germline V gene lookup returns CDR1 DFQATT and CDR2 SNEGSKA (reference sequence). The CDR3 is made up of 16 amino acids. CDR3 protein: CSATPKGQGGNYGYTF.

The chain is built from TRBV5-1 and TRBJ1-6; the D call from TCRdb, TRBD1, cannot be confirmed without DNA. From germline, CDR1 is SGHRS and CDR2 YFSETQ. CDR3 size: 15 residues. The CDR3 is CASSLEGRSYSPLHF. The whole variable domain, remainder taken from reference TRBV5-1 and TRBJ1-6, is KAGVTQTPRYLIKTRGQQVTLSCSPISGHRSVSWYQQTPGQGLQFLFEYFSETQRNKGNFPGRFSGRQFSNSRSEMNVSTLELGDSALYLCASSLEGRSYSPLHFGNGTRLTVT.

CDR3 loop: CASNHPTAYTGELFF. The rearrangement uses TRBV12-3 or TRBV12-4 and TRBJ2-2. CDR3 length: 15 amino acids.

The rearrangement uses TRBV5-1 and TRBJ2-5; the D call of TRBD2 rests on TCRdb alone, since no DNA is present to check it. This CDR3 is 16 amino acids long. Germline V lookup: CDR1 SGHRS, CDR2 YFSETQ. The CDR3 reads CASSKNSGGQGETQYF.

This chain links TRBV24-1 with TRBJ2-6. The CDR3 is 13 amino acids. CDR1 and CDR2 from the germline V gene are KGHDR and SFDVKD. Here the CDR3 reads CATSDLRPSVLTF.

This sequence joins TRBV20-1 and TRBJ2-7. The CDR3 covers 11 residues. Germline V lookup: CDR1 DFQATT, CDR2 SNEGSKA (reference sequence). The CDR3 protein is CSGGERDEQYF.

The V call is TRBV6-1, the J call TRBJ2-3; checking the TCRdb D call of TRBD1 is not possible without DNA. CDR3 length: 14 residues. Germline V gene lookup returns CDR1 MNHNS and CDR2 SASEGT. Here the CDR3 reads CASSDRAYTDTQYF.

The rearrangement links TRBV20-1 to TRBJ1-6; as DNA is missing, the TRBD1 call by TCRdb cannot be tested. The germline gives CDR1 DFQATT, CDR2 SNEGSKA (reference sequence). There are 14 residues in the CDR3. The CDR3 here is CSASPGRSNSPLHF.

This chain connects TRBV18 to TRBJ1-1. CDR1 is KGHSH and CDR2 is LQKENI in the germline V gene. The CDR3 consists of 11 residues. CDR3 in amino acids: CASSLQYEAFF.

The chain joins TRBV20-1 to TRBJ2-4; TCRdb's D gene call, TRBD1, goes unchecked for lack of DNA. This CDR3 has 13 residues. CDR1 is DFQATT, CDR2 SNEGSKA, per germline (reference sequence). CDR3 protein: CSARETGGAWSYF.

The chain has TRBV24-1 and TRBJ1-2; TCRdb's assignment of TRBD1 cannot be checked, as there is no DNA. Looked up from germline, CDR1 is KGHDR and CDR2 is SFDVKD. The CDR3 totals 13 residues. The CDR3 is CATSDQRGNGYTF.

This chain connects TRBV4-2 to TRBJ2-2; no DNA is available, so the TRBD2 call from TCRdb remains unchecked. This CDR3 comprises 13 residues. Germline V gene data show CDR1 as LGHNA and CDR2 as YNFKEQ. CDR3 sequence: CASSLWEHGELFF.

V and J are TRBV7-3 and TRBJ2-5; TCRdb indicates TRBD1, and absent DNA this call remains unverified. The germline V gene has CDR1 SGHTA and CDR2 FQGTGA. This CDR3 is 15 amino acids long. The CDR3 loop reads CASSNGGPPSGTQYF.

The V and J genes are TRBV9 and TRBJ1-2. The CDR3 contains 14 residues. The germline gives CDR1 SGDLS, CDR2 YYNGEE. The CDR3 protein is CASSVSDGYYGYTF.

The genes are TRBV5-4 and TRBJ2-7. CDR1 is SGHNT, CDR2 YYREEE, per germline (reference sequence). The CDR3 sequence is 15 residues long. This chain's CDR3 is CASSRTGQRGNEQYF.

The rearrangement links TRBV29-1 to TRBJ1-5; TCRdb's D gene call, TRBD1, goes unchecked for lack of DNA. The CDR3 sequence is 13 residues long. Germline CDR1 and CDR2: SQVTM and ANQGSEA. The CDR3 sequence: CSVMTGYNQPQHF.

V usage is TRBV15 and J usage is TRBJ2-2; TCRdb proposes TRBD1, but this gene call is untestable without DNA. The CDR3 contains 14 residues. The germline V gene has CDR1 LNHNV and CDR2 YYDKDF (reference sequence). The CDR3: CATSDRPNTGELFF.

The V call is TRBV28, the J call TRBJ2-3; TCRdb's D gene call, TRBD2, goes unchecked for lack of DNA. Germline V gene sequence: CDR1 MDHEN, CDR2 SYDVKM. The length of the CDR3 is 15 residues. CDR3 protein: CASSSGSGGLNTQYF.

The chain has TRBV20-1 and TRBJ2-5; the TCRdb call, TRBD1, lacks DNA for checking. This CDR3 comprises 13 residues. Per germline, CDR1 DFQATT and CDR2 SNEGSKA (reference sequence). This CDR3 is CSAQDRVAKTQYF.